This T cell receptor (beta chain) is drawn from a study of blood T cell repertoires in COVID-19. Whole-study context: PBMCs, B-cell-depleted T cells, or T cells were the source of the cDNA or gDNA that made up the material.

Deletions cut 3 bases from V and 4 bases from J, with 10 bases between. CDR3 length: 13 amino acids. Germline V CDR1 and CDR2: SGHRS, YFSETQ. Assay used: immunoSEQ multiplex PCR; TCRdb lists only in-frame clones, some missing. The top ten hold 3.1% of the sample, which has 270,000 or so clones, roughly 84% seen once. The chain has TRBV5-1 and TRBJ1-2, with D unresolved. Sample: peripheral blood. This receptor was obtained from a woman younger than 35 with acute or convalescent COVID-19. The CDR3 spells CASSSTFPYGYTF. CDR3 DNA sequence: TGCGCCAGCAGCTCAACTTTCCCCTATGGCTACACCTTC.